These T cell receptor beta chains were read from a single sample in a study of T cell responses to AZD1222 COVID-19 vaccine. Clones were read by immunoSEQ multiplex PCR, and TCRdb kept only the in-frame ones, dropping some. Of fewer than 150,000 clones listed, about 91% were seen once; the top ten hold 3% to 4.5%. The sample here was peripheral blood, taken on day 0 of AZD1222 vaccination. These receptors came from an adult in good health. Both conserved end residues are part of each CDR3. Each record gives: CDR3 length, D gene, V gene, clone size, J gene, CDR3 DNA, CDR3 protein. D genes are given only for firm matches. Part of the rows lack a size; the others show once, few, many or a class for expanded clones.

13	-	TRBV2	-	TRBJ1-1	TGTGCCAGCAGGGGGGTGATGAACACTGAAGCTTTCTTT	CASRGVMNTEAFF
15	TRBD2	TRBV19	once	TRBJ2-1	TGTGCCAGTAGTATGTTAGCGGGAGGCCCCGATGAGCAGTTCTTC	CASSMLAGGPDEQFF
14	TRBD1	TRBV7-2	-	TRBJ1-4	TGTGCCAGCAGCCTAGACAGGGGAGGTGAAAAACTGTTTTTT	CASSLDRGGEKLFF
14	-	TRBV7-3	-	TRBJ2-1	TGTGCCAGCAGCCCTATGAGCTCCTACAATGAGCAGTTCTTC	CASSPMSSYNEQFF
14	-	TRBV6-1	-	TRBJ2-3	TGTGCCAGCAGTGAAGCTAACCTAGCGGATACGCAGTATTTT	CASSEANLADTQYF
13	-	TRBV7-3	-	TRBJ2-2	TGTGCCAGCAGCTTAAGTACCACCGGGGAGCTGTTTTTT	CASSLSTTGELFF
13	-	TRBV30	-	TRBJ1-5	TGTGCCTGGAGTCGCGGACGGGCTCAGCCCCAGCATTTT	CAWSRGRAQPQHF
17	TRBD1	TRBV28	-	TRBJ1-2	TGTGCCAGCAGTTCCGGACAGGGGGGATGGGTGAACTATGGCTACACCTTC	CASSSGQGGWVNYGYTF
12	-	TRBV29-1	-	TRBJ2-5	TGCAGCGTTGATTTGGAGCGGGAGACCCAGTACTTC	CSVDLERETQYF
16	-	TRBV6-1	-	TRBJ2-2	TGTGCCAGCAGTGAAGCCCTAGGGCTTGACACCGGGGAGCTGTTTTTT	CASSEALGLDTGELFF
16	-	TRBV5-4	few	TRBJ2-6	TGTGCCAGCACCCCTATGGGGGACTCTGGGGCCAACGTCCTGACTTTC	CASTPMGDSGANVLTF
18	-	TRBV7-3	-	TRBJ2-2	TGTGCCAGCAGCTTAGGGGGTGTAGGGCGAACGAACACCGGGGAGCTGTTTTTT	CASSLGGVGRTNTGELFF
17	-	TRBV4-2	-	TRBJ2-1	TGTGCCAGCAGCCAAGACCGGTCCGGGACTGGAAACAATGAGCAGTTCTTC	CASSQDRSGTGNNEQFF
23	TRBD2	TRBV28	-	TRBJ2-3	TGTGCCACCTCCAAGGGGAGAACCTTTAGCGGGAGAGCCCTTAACACAGTATCAGATACGCAGTATTTT	CATSKGRTFSGRALNTVSDTQYF
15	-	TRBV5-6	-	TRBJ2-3	TGTGCCAGCAGCTTGTCCGTCTTCGGCACAGATACGCAGTATTTT	CASSLSVFGTDTQYF
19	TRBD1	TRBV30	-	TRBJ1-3	TGTGCCTGGAGTGTTCTCCGGGGCAGGGGGTTGTACGACGGAAACACCATATATTTT	CAWSVLRGRGLYDGNTIYF
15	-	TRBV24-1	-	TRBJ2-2	TGTGCCACCAGAGAGAGGGGCAAAAACACCGGGGAGCTGTTTTTT	CATRERGKNTGELFF
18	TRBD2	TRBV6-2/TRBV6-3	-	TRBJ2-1	TGTGCCAGCAGTAATACCCGACTAGCGGGAGAGGTCTACAATGAGCAGTTCTTC	CASSNTRLAGEVYNEQFF
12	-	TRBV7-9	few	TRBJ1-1	TGTGCCAGCAGTCATGACGGATTAGAAGCTTTCTTT	CASSHDGLEAFF
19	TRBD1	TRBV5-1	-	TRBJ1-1	TGCGCCAGCAGCTTGGCCAGAGGACAGGGAGGGGCCATGAGAACTGAAGCTTTCTTT	CASSLARGQGGAMRTEAFF
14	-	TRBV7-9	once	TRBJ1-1	TGTGCCAGCAGCGGGGGACTTTGGAACACTGAAGCTTTCTTT	CASSGGLWNTEAFF
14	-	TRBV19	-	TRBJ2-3	TGTGCCAGTACAGCGGGTTCGCGTCAAGATACGCAGTATTTT	CASTAGSRQDTQYF
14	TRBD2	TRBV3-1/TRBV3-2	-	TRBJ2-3	TGTGCCAGCAGCGAGGCTAGCGGGCAAGATACGCAGTATTTT	CASSEASGQDTQYF
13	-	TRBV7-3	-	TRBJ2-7	TGTGCCAGCAGCCAAGGCCAGGGCTCCGAGCAGTACTTC	CASSQGQGSEQYF
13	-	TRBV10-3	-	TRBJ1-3	TGTGCCATCAGTGAGAACTCTGGAAACACCATATATTTT	CAISENSGNTIYF
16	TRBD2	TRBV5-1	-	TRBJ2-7	TGCGCCAGCAGTGTCCAGGCCCTAGCGGACTCCTACGAGCAGTACTTC	CASSVQALADSYEQYF
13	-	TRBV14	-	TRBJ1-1	TGTGCCAGCAGCCAAAGTCGGAACACTGAAGCTTTCTTT	CASSQSRNTEAFF
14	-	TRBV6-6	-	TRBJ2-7	TGTGCCAGCAGTCTGGGGGGGCCGAACTACGAGCAGTACTTC	CASSLGGPNYEQYF
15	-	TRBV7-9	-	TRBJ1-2	TGTGCCAGCAGCTTTAACAGGGAGTCTAACTATGGCTACACCTTC	CASSFNRESNYGYTF
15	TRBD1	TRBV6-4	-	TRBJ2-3	TGTGCCAGCAGTTTGGACAGGGGACCGGCAGATACGCAGTATTTT	CASSLDRGPADTQYF
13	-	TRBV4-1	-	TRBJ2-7	TGCGCCAGCAGCCAAAGTCGATTCGACGAGCAGTACTTC	CASSQSRFDEQYF
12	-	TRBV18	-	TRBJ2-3	TGTGCCAGCTCACCAGTAAGGGATACGCAGTATTTT	CASSPVRDTQYF
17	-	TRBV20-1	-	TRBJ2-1	TGCAGTGCTGGTGGCGACCGTGGAATAAGCTCCTACAATGAGCAGTTCTTC	CSAGGDRGISSYNEQFF
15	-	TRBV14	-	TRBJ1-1	TGTGCCAGCACCCCTCTCGGGACACTGAACACTGAAGCTTTCTTT	CASTPLGTLNTEAFF
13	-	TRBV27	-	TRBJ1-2	TGTGCCAGCAGCCATTCGTCGGGGGATGGCTACACCTTC	CASSHSSGDGYTF
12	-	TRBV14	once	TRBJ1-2	TGTGCCAGCAGCGCCTACGATTATGGCTACACCTTC	CASSAYDYGYTF
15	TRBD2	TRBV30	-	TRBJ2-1	TGTGCCTGGTCCCCCCTAGCGGGACAAGTCAATGAGCAGTTCTTC	CAWSPLAGQVNEQFF
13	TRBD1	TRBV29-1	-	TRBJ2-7	TGCAGCGTTGCAGTGGACAGGGTTATCGAGCAGTACTTC	CSVAVDRVIEQYF
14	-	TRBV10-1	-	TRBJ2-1	TGCGCCAGCAGTGTTCTGGGCACGGGGGATGAGCAGTTCTTC	CASSVLGTGDEQFF
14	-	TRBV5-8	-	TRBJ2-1	TGTGCCAGCAGCTTGGGGCTAAGGAACAATGAGCAGTTCTTC	CASSLGLRNNEQFF
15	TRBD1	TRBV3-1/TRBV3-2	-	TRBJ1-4	TGTGCCAGCAGCCAAGGTGTCGCAGGGGGTGGAAAACTGTTTTTT	CASSQGVAGGGKLFF